This T cell receptor beta chain originates from a study of human T cells and chemical hapten exposure. The sample holds many counts of this clonotype. What it recognizes is unknown. Whole-study findings and limits: Expanded TCR counts at PT1 were positively correlated with the patch test score.

This sample's time point: patch test 3, about 24 weeks after DPC sensitization. Treatment noted: therapeutic diphenylcyclopropenone sensitization with weekly scalp DPC. Germline V gene sequence: CDR1 MGHRA, CDR2 YSYEKL. The CDR3 spans 13 residues. The V segment lost 6 bases and the J segment 5 bases; nucleotides outside the gene matches: 1. Each CDR3 protein gets one entry after TCRdb re-called the RACE reads with MiXCR. The sample gives about 190,000 distinct CDR3 sequences, 20% to 25% of which show up once; roughly 2.4% is in the top ten. The V and J genes are TRBV4-1 and TRBJ2-1; the match to TRBD2 covers 10 bases. This TCR derives from a woman aged 40-49 years with alopecia areata. Some clones in this sample may be carry-over from other donors' samples. The material sequenced was whole blood, taken in connection with sensitization to the hapten diphenylcyclopropenone (DPC). The chain's CDR3 is CASRLAGNNEQFF. DNA for the CDR3: TGCGCCAGCAGACTAGCGGGGAACAATGAGCAGTTCTTC.